The 20 T cell receptor beta chains given below trace back to one sample, sequenced in a study of beta chain features in type 1 diabetes. Study findings and constraints: Type 1 diabetes patients had TCRB CDR3s that were shorter (moderately but significantly so) in all four CD4+ subsets.

Which antigens these TCRs recognize remains unknown. Expressed TCRB transcripts were sequenced because the entire RNA isolate underwent reverse transcription. The method was immunoSEQ multiplex PCR; TCRdb's version includes in-frame clones alone and lacks a portion of them. The sample records around 150,000 clones, approximately 8.7% being singletons. The sequencing input was central memory CD4+ T cells from blood. All receptors derive from a woman in her 30s with type 1 diabetes.

The rearrangement joins TRBV4-2 to TRBJ2-5; 10 nucleotides match TRBD2. Germline V CDR1 and CDR2: LGHNA, YNFKEQ. The CDR3 has 17 amino acids. V shed 4 bases, J shed 2 bases, and the junction held 10 bases outside the gene matches. This chain's CDR3 is CASSRNTIAGGQETQYF. The CDR3 DNA sequence: TGTGCCAGCAGCCGGAATACTATAGCGGGAGGTCAAGAGACCCAGTACTTC.

This chain joins TRBV9 and TRBJ2-1; 11 bases line up with TRBD2. CDR3 length: 16 residues. Per the germline V gene, CDR1 is SGDLS and CDR2 is YYNGEE. The trim removed 4 bases at V and 4 bases at J, leaving 7 bases unmatched. The CDR3 bases are TGTGCCAGCAGCATCACTAGCGGGAGAGATTACAATGAGCAGTTCTTC. As protein: CASSITSGRDYNEQFF.

This clone occurred a few times. The rearrangement links TRBV2 to TRBJ1-5; 10 bases line up with TRBD1. The CDR3 covers 15 residues. V was clipped by 6 bases and J by 9 bases; unmatched bases: 11. Germline loops: CDR1 SNHLY, CDR2 FYNNEI. The CDR3 bases are TGTGCCAGCAGCCTTTCGGACAGGGGGTGGGGGCCCCAGCATTTT. This encodes CASSLSDRGWGPQHF.

In its sample, this clone was seen a few times. The chain carries TRBV9 and TRBJ2-7, with a weak D call TRBD1 (6 bases). The V gene lost 3 bases and the J gene lost 6 bases, with 16 bases spanning the gap. There are 14 residues in the CDR3. In germline, CDR1 is SGDLS, CDR2 YYNGEE. The CDR3 is CASSGQAQTLEQYF. CDR3 in DNA: TGTGCCAGCAGCGGACAGGCCCAAACCCTCGAGCAGTACTTC.

In its sample, this clone was seen a few times. This CDR3 reads CASSTDRGTEAFF. CDR3 sequence (DNA): TGTGCCAGTAGTACCGACAGGGGGACTGAAGCTTTCTTT. The rearrangement joins TRBV19 to TRBJ1-1; TRBD1 aligns across 9 bases. Per the germline V gene, CDR1 is LNHDA and CDR2 is SQIVND (reference sequence). J was trimmed by 5 bases and V by 4 bases; bases with no gene match: 2. The CDR3 spans 13 residues.

This clone was picked up one time. CDR3 sequence (DNA): TGCGCCAGCACCCGGCAAGGACAGGCCTCCCCCAACTATGGCTACACCTTC. It translates to CASTRQGQASPNYGYTF. The rearrangement joins TRBV4-1 to TRBJ1-2; 7 bases line up with TRBD1. V lost 7 bases, J lost 2 bases, and 16 bases stayed unmatched. CDR1 MGHRA and CDR2 YSYEKL come from the germline V gene. The CDR3 is made up of 17 amino acids.

The rearrangement uses TRBV7-3 and TRBJ2-2, with D possibly TRBD2 on 6 matching bases. The germline CDR1 and CDR2 sequences are SGHTA and FQGTGA. The germline V and J ends were trimmed by 5 bases and 0 bases, with 13 bases remaining between them. This CDR3 region has 16 residues. In DNA, the CDR3 is TGTGCCAGCAGCCCACGGGTAGCGGCGAACACCGGGGAGCTGTTTTTT. Translation gives CASSPRVAANTGELFF.

The chain recombines TRBV5-4 with TRBJ1-2; 9 bases fit TRBD1. The germline V gene encodes CDR1 SGHNT and CDR2 YYREEE (reference sequence). J gave up 2 bases and V 4 bases, and 3 bases lay outside the gene matches. The CDR3 has 14 residues. The CDR3 nucleotides are TGTGCCAGCAGCCCACAGGGGGCGAACTATGGCTACACCTTC. Translated, it gives CASSPQGANYGYTF.

J is TRBJ2-7 and V is TRBV29-1, with 7 bases fitting TRBD1. With 7 bases clipped from V and 2 bases from J, the junction kept 8 bases outside the gene matches. The CDR3 covers 13 residues. From germline, CDR1 is SQVTM and CDR2 ANQGSEA. CDR3 sequence: CSAKLQGAYEQYF. CDR3 bases: TGCAGCGCCAAGCTCCAGGGGGCCTACGAGCAGTACTTC.

This clone was detected only a few times. The V and J genes are TRBV9 and TRBJ1-1, with TRBD1 matching over 10 bases. The V segment lost 4 bases and the J segment 5 bases; nucleotides outside the gene matches: 11. There are 16 residues in the CDR3. In germline, CDR1 is SGDLS, CDR2 YYNGEE. The CDR3 reads CASSTKMGQGKTEAFF. CDR3 DNA: TGTGCCAGCAGCACCAAGATGGGACAGGGGAAGACTGAAGCTTTCTTT.

The V gene is TRBV7-2, the J gene TRBJ2-1; 9 bases agree with TRBD2. Germline CDR1 is SGHTA and CDR2 is FQGNSA. The CDR3 length is 14 residues. Trimming took 6 bases from V and 2 from J; bases not matched to a gene: 2. CDR3 nucleotide sequence: TGTGCCAGCAGACTAGCGGGCGCCTACAATGAGCAGTTCTTC. This codes for CASRLAGAYNEQFF. Together with reference TRBV7-2 and TRBJ2-1, the CDR3 gives the full variable domain: GAGVSQSPSNKVTEKGKDVELRCDPISGHTALYWYRQSLGQGLEFLIYFQGNSAPDKSGLPSDRFSAERTGGSVSTLTIQRTQQEDSAVYLCASRLAGAYNEQFFGPGTRLTVL.

This clone was picked up a small number of times. One end of the junction is discordant with germline, which a read error may explain. The rearrangement links TRBV5-1 to TRBJ2-1; no reliable D call. The CDR3 consists of 11 residues. The germline gives CDR1 SGHRS, CDR2 YFSETQ. CDR3 amino acids: CASSSNNEQFF. CDR3 nucleotides: TGCGCCAGCAGCTCCAACAATGAGCAGTTCTTC. Full variable domain (remainder filled in from reference TRBV5-1 and TRBJ2-1): KAGVTQTPRYLIKTRGQQVTLSCSPISGHRSVSWYQQTPGQGLQFLFEYFSETQRNKGNFPGRFSGRQFSNSRSEMNVSTLELGDSALYLCASSSNNEQFFGPGTRLTVL.

This clone turned up a few times. This sequence joins TRBV5-1 and TRBJ2-7; the D gene is possibly TRBD1 (6 bases). The V end was cut by 4 bases, the J end by 2 bases, with 19 bases between. This CDR3 has 16 residues. Per the germline V gene, CDR1 is SGHRS and CDR2 is YFSETQ. The CDR3 here is CASSRQSTGQTYEQYF. In DNA, the CDR3 is TGCGCCAGCAGCCGACAGTCGACAGGACAAACCTACGAGCAGTACTTC.

The gene calls are TRBV29-1 and TRBJ1-2; possible D gene TRBD1, 6 bases. The CDR3 has 14 amino acids. V was clipped by 3 bases and J by 4 bases, with 15 bases between them. Germline V gene lookup returns CDR1 SQVTM and CDR2 ANQGSEA. The CDR3, as DNA: TGCAGCGTTGATCCTCGGGGGGCGGGCTATGGCTACACCTTC. This translates into CSVDPRGAGYGYTF.

On this clone itself: The same CDR3 is also encoded by other DNA sequences in this sample. The V gene is TRBV7-3, the J gene TRBJ1-3; D might be TRBD1 (5 bases). CDR1 SGHTA and CDR2 FQGTGA come from the germline V gene. Trimming shortened V by 5 bases and J by 1 base, and 9 bases separated the two germline ends. This CDR3 is built from 14 residues. Written as DNA, the CDR3 is TGTGCCAGCAGCCAAGGGGATTCTGGAAACACCATATATTTT. Translated, it gives CASSQGDSGNTIYF.

This clone has a handful of counts. The rearrangement joins TRBV4-1 to TRBJ2-5; a weak D match, TRBD1 (6 bases). Germline CDR1 MGHRA, CDR2 YSYEKL. The length of the CDR3 is 15 residues. Deletions cut 0 bases from V and 9 bases from J, with 17 bases between. DNA for the CDR3: TGCGCCAGCAGCCAAGACCTGGGACACGGGATGTCCCAGTACTTC. Protein product: CASSQDLGHGMSQYF.

This clone turned up a few times. The CDR3, as DNA: TGTGCCAGCAGCTTATCCCGACAGGGGGCCCTCCACTTT. Translating it yields CASSLSRQGALHF. The chain is built from TRBV7-2 and TRBJ1-6, with 9 bases matching TRBD1. The J segment lost 14 bases and the V segment lost 2 bases, leaving 4 bases of the junction unmatched. This CDR3 region has 13 residues. CDR1 and CDR2 from the germline V gene are SGHTA and FQGNSA.

The chain links TRBV11-3 to TRBJ1-2; no firm D call. Trimming took off 0 bases at V and 5 bases at J, with 7 bases between the two ends. Per the germline V gene, CDR1 is SGHNT and CDR2 is YENEEA. There are 13 residues in the CDR3. The CDR3 DNA reads as TGTGCCAGCAGCTTAGACGAGACTTATGGCTACACCTTC. Protein sequence: CASSLDETYGYTF.

The table lists this clone with a few counts. This chain joins TRBV5-4 and TRBJ1-1; TRBD1 might be the D (5 bases). Trimming left V 1 base short and J 6 bases short, with 10 bases between. CDR1 SGHNT and CDR2 YYREEE come from the germline V gene (reference sequence). The CDR3 runs 13 residues. CDR3: CASSLRQGAEAFF. As DNA, the CDR3 is TGTGCCAGCAGCTTGAGGCAGGGCGCTGAAGCTTTCTTT.

The chain uses TRBV7-2 and TRBJ1-2; TRBD1 might be the D (6 bases). Deletions cut 7 bases from V and 3 bases from J, with 15 bases between. CDR3 length: 14 residues. Germline V gene data show CDR1 as SGHTA and CDR2 as FQGNSA. CDR3 coding DNA: TGTGCCAGCACCAAGAAGGGGGTAGACTATGGCTACACCTTC. Amino acid sequence: CASTKKGVDYGYTF.